This T cell receptor (beta chain) was observed in a study of T cell repertoires in cytomegalovirus infection. In the case of this clonotype: Its antigen is unidentified.

CDR1 and CDR2 (germline): DFQATT, SNEGSKA (reference sequence). The V gene lost 5 bases and the J gene lost 0 bases, with 12 bases spanning the gap. This CDR3 region has 14 residues. TCRdb re-derived calls from the reads in MiXCR, one entry per CDR3 protein. The table has hundreds of thousands of distinct CDR3 sequences, around 29% seen once. The chain has TRBV20-1 and TRBJ2-3; no definite D call. This sequence was found in a human donor in good health (CMV status not recorded). Some clones in this sample may be carry-over from other donors' samples. The input for sequencing was cultured PBMCs, taken from culture after CMV antigen stimulation. In nucleotides, the CDR3 is TGCAGTGCTGAGGAACCTCCTAGCACAGATACGCAGTATTTT. It is translated as CSAEEPPSTDTQYF.